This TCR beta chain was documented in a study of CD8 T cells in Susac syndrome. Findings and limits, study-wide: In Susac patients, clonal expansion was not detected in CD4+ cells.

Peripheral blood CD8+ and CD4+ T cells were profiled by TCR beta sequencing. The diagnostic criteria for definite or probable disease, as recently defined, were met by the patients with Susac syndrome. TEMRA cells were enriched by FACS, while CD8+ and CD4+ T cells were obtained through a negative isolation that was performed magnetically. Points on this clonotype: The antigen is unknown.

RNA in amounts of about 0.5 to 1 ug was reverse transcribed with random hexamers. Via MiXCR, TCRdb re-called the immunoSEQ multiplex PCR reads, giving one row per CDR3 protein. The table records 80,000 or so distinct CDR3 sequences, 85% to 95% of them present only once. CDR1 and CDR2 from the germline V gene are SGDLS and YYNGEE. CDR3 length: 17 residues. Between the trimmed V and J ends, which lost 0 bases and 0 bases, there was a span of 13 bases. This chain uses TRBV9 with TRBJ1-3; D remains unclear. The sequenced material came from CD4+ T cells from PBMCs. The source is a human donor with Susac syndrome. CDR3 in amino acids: CASSVVPGQSSGNTIYF. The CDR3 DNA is TGTGCCAGCAGCGTAGTGCCGGGCCAAAGCTCTGGAAACACCATATATTTT. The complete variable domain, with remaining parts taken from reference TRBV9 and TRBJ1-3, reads DSGVTQTPKHLITATGQRVTLRCSPRSGDLSVYWYQQSLDQGLQFLIQYYNGEERAKGNILERFSAQQFPDLHSELNLSSLELGDSALYFCASSVVPGQSSGNTIYFGEGSWLTVV.